This is a list of T cell receptor beta chains from one sample in a study of CD4 T cells in relation to SARS-CoV-2 and coronaviruses. Assay used: immunoSEQ multiplex PCR; TCRdb lists only in-frame clones, some missing. The data show 35,000 to 40,000 clones, around 87% seen once. Sequences were obtained from memory CD4+ T cells from PBMCs. These receptor sequences come from an adult with COVID-19. CDR3s include the opening cysteine and the closing phenylalanine or tryptophan. Each record gives: J gene, V gene, D gene, clone size, CDR3 DNA, CDR3 protein. A D gene is named only where the DNA matches it firmly. A row's size may be missing; if present it is once, few, many or a size class.

TRBJ2-3 | TRBV3-1/TRBV3-2 | TRBD1 | NA | TGTGCCAGCAGCCAAGACATCTTTAGCGTTGGGGACAGGGGAGGAGATACGCAGTATTTT | CASSQDIFSVGDRGGDTQYF
TRBJ2-6 | TRBV7-3 | NA | NA | TGTGCCAGCAGCTGGGGAGGGGGATCTGGGGCCAACGTCCTGACTTTC | CASSWGGGSGANVLTF
TRBJ1-1 | TRBV25-1 | NA | NA | TGTGCCAGCACGTTGCCCGGGACTAGGGGCACTGAAGCTTTCTTT | CASTLPGTRGTEAFF
TRBJ2-7 | TRBV18 | TRBD1 | NA | TGTGCCAGCTCACCGCTCGACAGGGAGAGCGAGCAGTACTTC | CASSPLDRESEQYF
TRBJ2-5 | TRBV4-2 | NA | once | TGTGCCAGCAGCCAAGGGCGGAATACCCAAGAGACCCAGTACTTC | CASSQGRNTQETQYF
TRBJ2-7 | TRBV5-1 | NA | NA | TGCGCCAGCAGCTTGGCCCAGGGGTTGAATTACGAGCAGTACTTC | CASSLAQGLNYEQYF
TRBJ1-5 | TRBV19 | NA | few | TGTGCCAGTACCCCGGGGGCTGGCAATCAGCCCCAGCATTTT | CASTPGAGNQPQHF
TRBJ1-6 | TRBV10-3 | TRBD1 | NA | TGTGCTTCGAAAGCTGTGACAGGGATCTCACCCCTCCACTTT | CASKAVTGISPLHF
TRBJ2-5 | TRBV24-1 | NA | once | TGTGCCACCAGTGAACACAGGGTTGGGGCACAAGGAGAGACCCAGTACTTC | CATSEHRVGAQGETQYF
TRBJ1-2 | TRBV3-1/TRBV3-2 | TRBD1 | once | TGTGCCAGCAGGCCCCGGGACAGAAACTATGGCTACACCTTC | CASRPRDRNYGYTF
TRBJ2-7 | TRBV7-9 | TRBD2 | NA | TGTGCCAGCGGAAATGGGGGGGATTGGGGCGAGCAGTACTTC | CASGNGGDWGEQYF
TRBJ2-2 | TRBV11-1 | NA | NA | TGTGCCAGCAGCCTTACACAGAACACCGGGGAGCTGTTTTTT | CASSLTQNTGELFF
TRBJ2-3 | TRBV5-1 | TRBD1 | NA | TGCGCCAGCAGCTTAAGGGGGCTGGGCACAGATACGCAGTATTTT | CASSLRGLGTDTQYF
TRBJ2-3 | TRBV2 | NA | NA | TGTGCCAGCAGGGGGACAACTAGCACAGATACGCAGTATTTT | CASRGTTSTDTQYF
TRBJ2-2 | TRBV5-1 | TRBD1 | NA | TGCGCCAGCAGCACGGGACAGACCCGAGCCGGGGAGCTGTTTTTT | CASSTGQTRAGELFF
TRBJ1-1 | TRBV30 | NA | NA | TGTGCCTGGAGTCTAGAAAGGGGAGGCACTGAAGCTTTCTTT | CAWSLERGGTEAFF
TRBJ1-1 | TRBV7-3 | NA | NA | TGTGCCAGCAGCTTAAACGGCGGGCAGTTGAACACTGAAGCTTTCTTT | CASSLNGGQLNTEAFF
TRBJ2-1 | TRBV10-2 | TRBD1 | NA | TGCGCCAGCAGTCCCGACAGGGTTTACAATGAGCAGTTCTTC | CASSPDRVYNEQFF
TRBJ2-1 | TRBV7-2 | TRBD2 | NA | TGTGCCAGCAGCTTACGTCGGGGTAGCGGGGGGGACAATGAGCAGTTCTTC | CASSLRRGSGGDNEQFF
TRBJ2-1 | TRBV5-1 | NA | NA | TGCGCCAGCAGCTTGAGGTGGGGCTCCTACAATGAGCAGTTCTTC | CASSLRWGSYNEQFF
TRBJ2-5 | TRBV4-2 | TRBD2 | NA | TGTGCCAGCAGCCAGGGCGGGGGGCAAGAGACCCAGTACTTC | CASSQGGGQETQYF
TRBJ2-5 | TRBV5-1 | TRBD1 | NA | TGCGCCAGCAGCTTGCACAGACAGGGAGAGACCCAGTACTTC | CASSLHRQGETQYF
TRBJ1-4 | TRBV7-9 | TRBD1 | NA | TGTGCCAGCAGCCTGGGACAGACAACTAATGAAAAACTGTTTTTT | CASSLGQTTNEKLFF
TRBJ2-7 | TRBV5-1 | NA | NA | TGCGCCAGCAGCCAGAACTCCTACGAGCAGTACTTC | CASSQNSYEQYF
TRBJ2-3 | TRBV18 | TRBD2 | NA | TGTGCCAGCTCACCACGACTAGCGGGGGGCACAGATACGCAGTATTTT | CASSPRLAGGTDTQYF
TRBJ1-2 | TRBV9 | NA | NA | TGTGCCAGCAGCGCGGACAGCTATGGCTACACCTTC | CASSADSYGYTF
TRBJ2-7 | TRBV12-3/TRBV12-4 | TRBD2 | NA | TGTGCCAGCAAACTAGCGGGATACTACGAGCAGTACTTC | CASKLAGYYEQYF
TRBJ2-1 | TRBV5-1 | NA | NA | TGCGCCAGCAGCTACAGCCTGGGATTGAATGAGCAGTTCTTC | CASSYSLGLNEQFF
TRBJ2-7 | TRBV9 | TRBD1 | NA | TGTGCCAGCAGCGCCACAGGGGCTCGCTCCTACGAGCAGTACTTC | CASSATGARSYEQYF
TRBJ1-6 | TRBV28 | NA | NA | TGTGCCAGCACCCCCCCCGAGAATTCACCCCTCCACTTT | CASTPPENSPLHF
TRBJ1-3 | TRBV9 | TRBD1 | NA | TGTGCCAGCACCAAAACAGCGGGACAGGTCGGAGACACCATATATTTT | CASTKTAGQVGDTIYF
TRBJ2-7 | TRBV3-1/TRBV3-2 | NA | NA | TGTGCCAGCAGCCGTAACAGGGAGGCCGAGTTGATCGCGCAGCAGTACTTC | CASSRNREAELIAQQYF
TRBJ1-6 | TRBV3-1/TRBV3-2 | NA | NA | TGTGCCAGCAGCCAAGGGAGGGGCTATACACCCCTCCACTTT | CASSQGRGYTPLHF
TRBJ1-1 | TRBV2 | NA | NA | TGTGCCAGCAGTAGCAGGGGCACTGAAGCTTTCTTT | CASSSRGTEAFF
TRBJ1-2 | TRBV6-2/TRBV6-3 | TRBD1 | NA | TGTGCCAGCAGTCTACCCTCTGCGGGACAGGGTGTCTATGGCTACACCTTC | CASSLPSAGQGVYGYTF
TRBJ1-4 | TRBV7-2 | TRBD1 | NA | TGTGCCAGCAGTCCGGACAGGGGTTCTGAAAAACTGTTTTTT | CASSPDRGSEKLFF
TRBJ1-5 | TRBV19 | NA | NA | TGTGCCAGTAGTATCTCACTCCTCCGACAGTTCAATCAGCCCCAGCATTTT | CASSISLLRQFNQPQHF
TRBJ2-3 | TRBV20-1 | NA | NA | TGCAGTGCTAGTGTCTTGACGCAGAGTCGCACAGATACGCAGTATTTT | CSASVLTQSRTDTQYF
TRBJ1-2 | TRBV7-2 | TRBD1 | NA | TGTGCCAGCAGCTTTCCGACAGGGACCGGCTACACCTTC | CASSFPTGTGYTF
TRBJ2-3 | TRBV3-1/TRBV3-2 | TRBD2 | NA | TGTGCCAGCAGCCAACTAGCGGGGAGCACAGATACGCAGTATTTT | CASSQLAGSTDTQYF
TRBJ2-3 | TRBV18 | TRBD2 | NA | TGTGCCAGCTCACCAGCTAGCGGGGGCGGAGATACGCAGTATTTT | CASSPASGGGDTQYF
TRBJ2-1 | TRBV19 | TRBD2 | NA | TGTGCCAGTAGTATCCTGGTAGCGGGGGCCCAAAAGCAGTTCTTC | CASSILVAGAQKQFF
TRBJ1-1 | TRBV6-5 | TRBD1 | NA | TGTGCCGTCCGGGACAGGGATAAGATGAACACTGAAGCTTTCTTT | CAVRDRDKMNTEAFF
TRBJ2-6 | TRBV18 | NA | NA | TGTGCCAGCTCACCGCGGGGCTCTGGGGCCAACGTCCTGACTTTC | CASSPRGSGANVLTF
TRBJ2-1 | TRBV6-5 | NA | NA | TGTGCCAGCAGTTACGGAGGGGGCCGATCCTACAATGAGCAGTTCTTC | CASSYGGGRSYNEQFF
TRBJ1-1 | TRBV11-2 | NA | NA | TGTGCCAGCAGCCGACTCAGGGGCGGCACTGAAGCTTTCTTT | CASSRLRGGTEAFF
TRBJ1-5 | TRBV20-1 | TRBD1 | NA | TGCAGTGCTAGTAGACAGGGTAGCAATCAGCCCCAGCATTTT | CSASRQGSNQPQHF
TRBJ2-7 | TRBV28 | TRBD1 | NA | TGTGCCAGCATCCCCAGGGGGCGTTCCTACGAGCAGTACTTC | CASIPRGRSYEQYF
TRBJ1-1 | TRBV7-2 | TRBD1 | NA | TGTGCCAGCAGCTTAAGGACAGGGGGCACTGAAGCTTTCTTT | CASSLRTGGTEAFF
TRBJ1-2 | TRBV27 | TRBD1 | NA | TGTGCCAGCAGCTACCGGGACAGGGGGCATGGCTACACCTTC | CASSYRDRGHGYTF
TRBJ2-5 | TRBV3-1/TRBV3-2 | TRBD1 | NA | TGTGCCAGCAGTCAGCCTACAGGGGTAACAGGAAAAGAGACCCAGTACTTC | CASSQPTGVTGKETQYF
TRBJ1-5 | TRBV5-1 | TRBD1 | NA | TGCGCCAGCAGCCCAGGGACAGGGGGGCAGCAGCCCCAGCATTTT | CASSPGTGGQQPQHF
TRBJ1-1 | TRBV5-1 | TRBD1 | NA | TGCGCCAGCAGAGACGGGACAGGGGAAGCTTTCTTT | CASRDGTGEAFF
TRBJ2-7 | TRBV19 | NA | NA | TGTGCCAGTAGTGCTCGCCGTTTTGGTTCCTACGAGCAGTACTTC | CASSARRFGSYEQYF
TRBJ2-1 | TRBV19 | TRBD2 | NA | TGTGCCAGTAGGCCCCGGACTAGCAAGTACAATGAGCAGTTCTTC | CASRPRTSKYNEQFF